The 3 T cell receptor beta chains below come from one sample, sequenced in a study of T cell responses to AZD1222 COVID-19 vaccine. TCRdb keeps only in-frame clones here, not all; method: immunoSEQ multiplex PCR. The sample lists fewer than 120,000 clones, roughly 90% seen once, with over 1.5% in the top ten. This material consisted of peripheral blood, taken on day 0 of AZD1222 vaccination. The receptors were sampled from an adult in good health.

The V gene is TRBV4-1, the J gene TRBJ1-1, with no clear D. The V and J ends lost 4 bases and 4 bases respectively, with 13 bases between them. This CDR3 region has 14 residues. Germline CDR1 MGHRA, CDR2 YSYEKL. The CDR3 DNA reads TGCGCCAGCAGCCCAGTTCGCCAGACCACTGAAGCTTTCTTT. Encoded protein: CASSPVRQTTEAFF.

The chain carries TRBV7-9 and TRBJ1-3; no firm D call. V gave up 7 bases and J gave up 7 bases, with 20 bases separating them. This CDR3 is 15 amino acids long. Germline CDR1 SEHNR, CDR2 FQNEAQ (reference sequence). The CDR3 DNA sequence: TGTGCCAGCACCCCGGGTGACGGATTTGGGAACACCATATATTTT. Residues: CASTPGDGFGNTIYF.

The J gene is TRBJ2-2, the V gene TRBV10-2; 13 nucleotides match TRBD2. The length of the CDR3 is 16 residues. The V gene's germline CDR1 is WSHSY and CDR2 SAAADI. J was trimmed by 3 bases and V by 6 bases; bases with no gene match: 4. The CDR3 DNA follows: TGCGCCAGCAGCCAAGGACTAGCGGGAGACACCGGGGAGCTGTTTTTT. It yields the protein CASSQGLAGDTGELFF.